This T cell receptor beta chain derives from a study of tumor-infiltrating lymphocytes in localized non-small cell lung cancer. Study-wide points: Not all patients were TCR sequenced, owing to tissue quantity.

The repertoire was sequenced with immunoSEQ multiplex PCR; TCRdb's copy has only in-frame clones and lacks some. Here the sample spans about 6,700 clones, about 79% being singletons. The CDR3 has 14 residues. J gave up 5 bases and V 6 bases, and 6 bases lay outside the gene matches. The V gene's germline CDR1 is LNHDA and CDR2 SQIVND (reference sequence). On this clone: Its antigen remains unidentified.

Sequenced material: uninvolved lung tissue not adjacent to the tumor. The chain has TRBV19 and TRBJ2-5; 10 bases map to TRBD2. This receptor was obtained from a human donor with non-small cell lung cancer. As DNA, the CDR3 is TGTGCCAGTAGAGAGCGGGGGGGCCGTGAGACCCAGTACTTC. As protein: CASRERGGRETQYF.